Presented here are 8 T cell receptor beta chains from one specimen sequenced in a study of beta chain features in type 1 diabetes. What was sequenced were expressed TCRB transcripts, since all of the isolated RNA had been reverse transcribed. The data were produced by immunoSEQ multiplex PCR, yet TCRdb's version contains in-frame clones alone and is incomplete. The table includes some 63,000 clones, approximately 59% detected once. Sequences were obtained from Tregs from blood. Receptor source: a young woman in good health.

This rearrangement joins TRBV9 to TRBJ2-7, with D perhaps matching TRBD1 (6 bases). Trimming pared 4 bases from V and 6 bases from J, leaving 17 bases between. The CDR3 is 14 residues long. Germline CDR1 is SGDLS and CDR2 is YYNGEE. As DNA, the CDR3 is TGTGCCAGCAGCAAAACCCAGGGGTTTGCCGAGCAGTACTTC. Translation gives CASSKTQGFAEQYF.

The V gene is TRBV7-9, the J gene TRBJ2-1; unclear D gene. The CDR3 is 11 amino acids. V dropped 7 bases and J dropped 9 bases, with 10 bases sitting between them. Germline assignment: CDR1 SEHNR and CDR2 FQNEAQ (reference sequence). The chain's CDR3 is CASTMYGEQFF. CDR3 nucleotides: TGTGCCAGCACTATGTACGGTGAGCAGTTCTTC.

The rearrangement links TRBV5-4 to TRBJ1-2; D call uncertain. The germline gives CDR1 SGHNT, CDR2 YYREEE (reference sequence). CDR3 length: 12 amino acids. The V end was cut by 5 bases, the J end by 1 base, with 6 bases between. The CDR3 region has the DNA TGTGCCAGCAGTTCTTATAACTATGGCTACACCTTC. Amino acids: CASSSYNYGYTF.

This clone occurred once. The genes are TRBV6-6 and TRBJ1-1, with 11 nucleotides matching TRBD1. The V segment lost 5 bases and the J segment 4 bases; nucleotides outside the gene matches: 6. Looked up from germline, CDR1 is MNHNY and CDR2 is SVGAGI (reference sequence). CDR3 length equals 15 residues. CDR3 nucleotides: TGTGCCAGCAGTCCAAAGGGGACAGGGGGCACTGAAGCTTTCTTT. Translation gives CASSPKGTGGTEAFF.

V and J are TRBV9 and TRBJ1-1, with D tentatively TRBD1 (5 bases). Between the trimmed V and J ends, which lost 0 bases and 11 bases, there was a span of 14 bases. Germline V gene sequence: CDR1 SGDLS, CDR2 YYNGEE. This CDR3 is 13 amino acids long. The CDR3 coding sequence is TGTGCCAGCAGCGTAGAGGGAGGGCGGGACGCTTTCTTT. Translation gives CASSVEGGRDAFF.

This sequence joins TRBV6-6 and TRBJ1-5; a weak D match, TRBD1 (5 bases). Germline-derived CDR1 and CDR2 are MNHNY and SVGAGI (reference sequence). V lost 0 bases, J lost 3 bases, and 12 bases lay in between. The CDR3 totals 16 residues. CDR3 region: CASSYSWGTDNQPQHF. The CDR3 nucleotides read TGTGCCAGCAGTTACTCGTGGGGCACGGACAATCAGCCCCAGCATTTT.

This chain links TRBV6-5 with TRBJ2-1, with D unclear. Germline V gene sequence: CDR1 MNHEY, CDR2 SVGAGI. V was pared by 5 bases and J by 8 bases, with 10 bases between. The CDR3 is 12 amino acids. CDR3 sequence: CASSLEVYEQFF. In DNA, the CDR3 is TGTGCCAGCAGTCTAGAGGTTTATGAGCAGTTCTTC.

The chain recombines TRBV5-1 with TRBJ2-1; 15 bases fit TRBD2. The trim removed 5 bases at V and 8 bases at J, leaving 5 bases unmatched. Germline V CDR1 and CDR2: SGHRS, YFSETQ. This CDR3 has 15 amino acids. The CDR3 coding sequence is TGCGCCAGCAGAAGGGGACTAGCGGGAGGAGATGAGCAGTTCTTC. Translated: CASRRGLAGGDEQFF.